These 30 T cell receptor beta chains originate from one sample sequenced in a study of regulatory T cells in long-lasting Graves disease (dated by TCRdb to about 2021). In light of the paper, this sample's time point label describes: newly diagnosed GD, antithyroid drugs for less than 3 months. For both TCR sequencing and RNA sequencing, RNA was extracted from PBMCs using TRIzol. Libraries were constructed by multiplex PCR. The sequencer listed for this sample is Illumina HiSeq 4000. TCR beta libraries were built with iRepertoire HTBI primers and Arm-PCR amplification of CDR3 regions. TCRdb reprocessed the public reads (quality trimming at Q25 with fastp, clone calling with MiXCR) and kept in-frame beta chains. Rows are unified per CDR3 protein, each entry keeping the most common DNA and genes. The sample contains a few hundred thousand distinct CDR3 sequences, 15% to 20% of them found a single time. The top ten constitute about 23% of the sample.

The data were also submitted as part of a second study, on T cells in Graves' hyperthyroidism and ophthalmopathy.

Sequencing was performed on peripheral blood mononuclear cells (PBMCs), taken at new diagnosis, from a patient treated with antithyroid drugs. Source of these receptors: a woman aged 18-35 years with Graves disease. Donor details come from another sample of the same person, matched by shared clones.

At least ten counts were recorded for this clonotype. V is TRBV5-1 and J is TRBJ1-2; 7 bases match TRBD1. Per germline, CDR1 SGHRS and CDR2 YFSETQ. J lost 5 bases, V lost 4 bases, and 5 bases had no gene match. The CDR3 runs to 13 residues. The CDR3 reads CASSPGQKYGYTF. CDR3 sequence (DNA): TGCGCCAGCAGCCCGGGACAGAAGTATGGCTACACCTTC.

This clonotype was found a few times. One base away lies a much larger clone, so this may be a sequencing read error. The chain carries TRBV5-4 and TRBJ1-1, with 8 bases identical to TRBD1. Per the germline V gene, CDR1 is SGHNT and CDR2 is YYREEE (reference sequence). CDR3 length equals 14 residues. The V segment lost 5 bases and the J segment 0 bases; nucleotides outside the gene matches: 3. In DNA form, the CDR3 reads TGTGCCAGCAGTGAGGGACAGGTGAACACTGAAGCTTTCTTT. This encodes CASSEGQVNTEAFF.

At least ten counts were recorded for this clonotype. The J gene is TRBJ2-7, the V gene TRBV18; TRBD2 matches at 8 bases. The length of the CDR3 is 16 residues. Germline loops: CDR1 KGHSH, CDR2 LQKENI. V was pared by 2 bases and J by 0 bases, with 6 bases of the junction left unmatched. CDR3: CASSPATSGSSYEQYF. The DNA for the CDR3 is TGTGCCAGCTCACCAGCCACTAGCGGCAGCTCCTACGAGCAGTACTTC.

This clonotype was detected many times. The chain carries TRBV18 and TRBJ2-3; 8 nucleotides agree with TRBD2. J gave up 9 bases and V 3 bases, and 5 bases lay outside the gene matches. CDR1 is KGHSH, CDR2 LQKENI, per germline. This CDR3 is built from 13 residues. The CDR3 DNA sequence: TGTGCCAGCTCACCCGGAGAGCGGGAGACGCAGTATTTT. Protein: CASSPGERETQYF.

This clonotype was observed at least ten times. The J gene is TRBJ2-7, the V gene TRBV6-2 or TRBV6-3; unclear D gene. The CDR3 runs 14 residues. Deletions cut 7 bases from V and 3 bases from J, with 16 bases between. CDR1 is MNHEY and CDR2 is SVGEGT in the germline V gene. The CDR3 bases are TGTGCCAGCAAAATCTCGGAAGGTATCTACGAGCAGTACTTC. Translating gives CASKISEGIYEQYF.

The table lists this clonotype with many counts. The chain uses TRBV20-1 and TRBJ2-1; D is ambiguous. Germline CDR1 DFQATT, CDR2 SNEGSKA (reference sequence). This CDR3 spans 13 amino acids. The V and J ends lost 1 base and 3 bases respectively, with 7 bases between them. The CDR3 DNA follows: TGCAGTGCTAGAGTCTCAAACTACAATGAGCAGTTCTTC. It translates to CSARVSNYNEQFF.

This clonotype came up many times. The chain has TRBV2 and TRBJ2-2; D may correspond to TRBD1 or TRBD2 (5 bases each). Germline loops: CDR1 SNHLY, CDR2 FYNNEI. The CDR3 extends over 15 amino acids. V was clipped by 7 bases and J by 0 bases, with 12 bases between them. The CDR3 region is CASIPGRANTGELFF. Here the CDR3 DNA reads TGTGCCAGCATTCCGGGACGGGCGAACACCGGGGAGCTGTTTTTT.

Note on this clonotype: This may stem from a read error, because a much larger clone lies one nucleotide away. The V gene is TRBV11-3, the J gene TRBJ2-3, with 9 bases fitting TRBD2. CDR3 size: 16 residues. Germline V gene sequence: CDR1 SGHNT, CDR2 YENEEA. Losses at the gene ends were 1 base for V and 2 bases for J; bases not matched to a gene: 4. The CDR3 spells CASSLVGTSLTDTQYF. The CDR3, as DNA: TGTGCCAGCAGCTTAGTCGGGACTAGCCTCACAGATACGCAGTATTTT.

V and J are TRBV13 and TRBJ2-7; TRBD2 is a possible D gene (5 bases). The germline V gene has CDR1 PRHDT and CDR2 FYEKMQ (reference sequence). Trimming cost V 3 bases and J 3 bases, with 12 bases left between them. The CDR3 runs to 14 residues. CDR3 in amino acids: CASSFGVSSYEQYF. The CDR3 DNA is TGTGCCAGCAGCTTCGGGGTTTCGAGCTACGAGCAGTACTTC. The entire variable domain, with the rest obtained from reference TRBV13 and TRBJ2-7, is as follows: AAGVIQSPRHLIKEKRETATLKCYPIPRHDTVYWYQQGPGQDPQFLISFYEKMQSDKGSIPDRFSAQQFSDYHSELNMSSLELGDSALYFCASSFGVSSYEQYFGPGTRLTVT.

In its sample, this clonotype was seen a few times. The chain joins TRBV12-5 to TRBJ2-1, with D perhaps TRBD2 (5 bases). This CDR3 contains 15 residues. V was pared by 7 bases and J by 0 bases, with 13 bases between. Germline-derived CDR1 and CDR2 are LGHNT and FRNRAP. CDR3 nucleotide sequence: TGTGCTAGTGTTAGTTCGGGAAGCTCCTACAATGAGCAGTTCTTC. Translation gives CASVSSGSSYNEQFF.

The V gene is TRBV6-2 or TRBV6-3, the J gene TRBJ1-2, with D uncertain. This CDR3 contains 11 residues. V lost 7 bases to trimming and J lost 3 bases, with 6 bases between them. Per germline, CDR1 MNHEY and CDR2 SVGEGT. In nucleotides, the CDR3 is TGTGCCAGCACAGTTTACTATGGCTACACCTTC. The encoded protein is CASTVYYGYTF.

The J gene is TRBJ2-6, the V gene TRBV6-9, with TRBD2 as a possible D gene (6 bases). CDR3 length: 17 amino acids. V lost 3 bases, J lost 1 base, and 13 bases lay in between. Germline CDR1 and CDR2: MNHGY and SVAAGI. CDR3 DNA: TGTGCCAGCAGTTACCGAGGGGACTTTTCTGGGGCCAACGTCCTGACTTTC. Residues: CASSYRGDFSGANVLTF.

This clonotype was seen at least ten times. The gene calls are TRBV5-8 and TRBJ1-1; D not resolved. This CDR3 spans 14 amino acids. Germline CDR1 reads SGHTS; CDR2 reads YDEGEE. The germline V and J ends were trimmed by 1 base and 4 bases, with 11 bases remaining between them. The DNA for the CDR3 is TGTGCCAGCAGCTTGCGGGAATTGCGCACTGAAGCTTTCTTT. Protein: CASSLRELRTEAFF.

V usage is TRBV5-4 and J usage is TRBJ2-3; 7 positions match TRBD1. The germline gives CDR1 SGHNT, CDR2 YYREEE (reference sequence). This CDR3 is 17 amino acids long. With V trimmed by 4 bases and J by 2 bases, 13 bases remained unmatched. In DNA form, the CDR3 reads TGTGCCAGCAGCCCCTGGACAGGAAGGGGGATCACAGATACGCAGTATTTT. Amino acid sequence: CASSPWTGRGITDTQYF.

For the CDR3, the DNA is TGTGCCAGCAGCCTCCCGCGAGGGTGGAATCAGCCCCAGCATTTT. Translated: CASSLPRGWNQPQHF. V usage is TRBV6-1 and J usage is TRBJ1-5; D not resolved. The CDR3 covers 15 residues. Per germline, CDR1 MNHNS and CDR2 SASEGT. V shed 6 bases and J shed 4 bases, with 16 bases lying between them.

The genes are TRBV19 and TRBJ1-3; no firm D call. The V gene lost 8 bases and the J gene lost 4 bases, with 6 bases spanning the gap. The CDR3 has 11 amino acids. Germline V CDR1 and CDR2: LNHDA, SQIVND (reference sequence). This CDR3 reads CASATGNTIYF. The CDR3 nucleotides are TGTGCCAGTGCGACAGGAAACACCATATATTTT.

This clonotype occurred a few times. It may be a read error: a sequence one base away is much more abundant. The V call is TRBV28, the J call TRBJ2-5; 8 positions match TRBD1. CDR1 is MDHEN, CDR2 SYDVKM, per germline. The CDR3 is 17 amino acids. The CDR3 spells CASSSPPGTGYGETLYF. The CDR3 coding sequence is TGTGCCAGCAGTTCCCCCCCCGGGACAGGATATGGGGAGACCCTGTACTTC.

Ten or more counts support this clonotype. CDR3 sequence: CASSLEPTGTEAFF. The CDR3 DNA reads as TGTGCCAGCAGCTTAGAACCCACTGGGACTGAAGCTTTCTTT. This rearrangement joins TRBV7-2 to TRBJ1-1; D is unresolved. From germline, CDR1 is SGHTA and CDR2 FQGNSA. Trimming removed 1 base from V and 5 bases from J, with 11 bases in between. This CDR3 is 14 amino acids long.

The chain is built from TRBV5-1 and TRBJ2-5; 10 bases match TRBD1. CDR3 length equals 17 residues. V shed 5 bases and J 2 bases; nucleotides not matched to a gene: 12. From germline, CDR1 is SGHRS and CDR2 YFSETQ. The CDR3 nucleotides are TGCGCCAGCAGTATGGGGTTTGGGACAGGGGTTCAAGAGACCCAGTACTTC. This encodes CASSMGFGTGVQETQYF.

This clonotype was found many times. The rearrangement uses TRBV28 and TRBJ2-5, with 7 bases fitting TRBD1. Germline CDR1 and CDR2: MDHEN and SYDVKM. V shed 5 bases and J 5 bases; nucleotides not matched to a gene: 11. The CDR3 covers 15 residues. The CDR3 here is CASSPGTVQGETQYF. In nucleotides, the CDR3 is TGTGCCAGCAGTCCCGGGACAGTTCAGGGTGAGACCCAGTACTTC.

Many counts were recorded for this clonotype. The J gene is TRBJ2-6, the V gene TRBV7-2, with D possibly matching TRBD1 (6 bases). This CDR3 contains 16 residues. Germline values: CDR1 SGHTA, CDR2 FQGNSA. V lost 7 bases and J 3 bases, leaving 16 bases between the germline ends. The CDR3 DNA reads as TGTGCCAGCACCCTACAGGGTACGAGTGGGGCCAACGTCCTGACTTTC. It encodes CASTLQGTSGANVLTF.

Ten or more counts support this clonotype. V and J are TRBV28 and TRBJ2-7; 9 bases are a match to TRBD1. Germline assignment: CDR1 MDHEN and CDR2 SYDVKM. Trimming took 5 bases from V and 6 from J; bases not matched to a gene: 5. The CDR3 consists of 13 residues. The DNA for the CDR3 is TGTGCCAGCAGTCACAGGGGGCAAATCGAGCAGTACTTC. Its translation: CASSHRGQIEQYF.

This clonotype appeared a few times. The genes are TRBV20-1 and TRBJ2-1; 11 bases align to TRBD2. Trimming took 5 bases from V and 4 from J; bases not matched to a gene: 7. The CDR3 spans 15 residues. The germline gives CDR1 DFQATT, CDR2 SNEGSKA (reference sequence). The CDR3 sequence is CSASTSGRSYNEQFF. The CDR3 DNA reads TGCAGTGCTTCCACTAGCGGGAGATCATACAATGAGCAGTTCTTC.

This clonotype came up many times. The DNA for the CDR3 is TGTGCCAGCAGCCCCCTGACAGGGGTCCAACAAGAGACCCAGTACTTC. Translating gives CASSPLTGVQQETQYF. V is TRBV11-2 and J is TRBJ2-5; TRBD1 matches at 8 bases. There are 16 residues in the CDR3. Germline loops: CDR1 SGHAT, CDR2 FQNNGV. The junction had 10 bases not matched to a gene; V was cut back by 5 bases and J by 2 bases.

This clonotype has a count of ten or more. This chain links TRBV28 with TRBJ2-7; 14 bases agree with TRBD2. Germline-derived CDR1 and CDR2 are MDHEN and SYDVKM. Germline trimming cut 4 bases from V and 4 bases from J; bases unmatched to any gene: 6. The CDR3 has 16 residues. The CDR3 DNA reads TGTGCCAGCAGTTCCCCTGGGACTAGCGGGAGATACGAGCAGTACTTC. This gives the protein CASSSPGTSGRYEQYF.

The chain is built from TRBV5-1 and TRBJ2-2, with TRBD2 matching over 13 bases. CDR3 length: 16 amino acids. J was trimmed by 5 bases and V by 6 bases; bases with no gene match: 7. CDR1 and CDR2 (germline): SGHRS, YFSETQ. CDR3 in amino acids: CASKPGLAGFTGELFF. The CDR3 DNA reads TGCGCCAGCAAGCCGGGACTAGCGGGATTTACCGGGGAGCTGTTTTTT.

The V gene is TRBV20-1, the J gene TRBJ2-2, with TRBD2 matching 9 bases. J gave up 8 bases and V 6 bases, and 16 bases lay outside the gene matches. Germline V lookup: CDR1 DFQATT, CDR2 SNEGSKA (reference sequence). The CDR3 consists of 16 residues. The CDR3 nucleotides read TGCAGTGCCAGGACCGGGGCCTGGACTAGCGTGGGGGAGCTGTTTTTT. The encoded protein is CSARTGAWTSVGELFF.

The sample holds a few counts of this clonotype. The chain employs TRBV7-9 and TRBJ1-3; D is perhaps TRBD1 (6 bases). The CDR3 covers 14 residues. V lost 1 base to trimming and J lost 2 bases, with 6 bases between them. Germline CDR1 SEHNR, CDR2 FQNEAQ (reference sequence). The CDR3 sequence: CASSLGTAGNTIYF. As DNA, the CDR3 is TGTGCCAGCAGCTTAGGGACAGCTGGAAACACCATATATTTT.

Note on this clonotype: Relative to the germline gene, one junction end is altered; a read error may explain this. CDR3 region: CASSFGYTDAQYF. The CDR3 DNA follows: TGTGCCAGCAGCTTCGGCTACACAGATGCGCAGTATTTT. V usage is TRBV7-9 and J usage is TRBJ2-3; D is ambiguous. The CDR3 extends over 13 amino acids. CDR1 and CDR2 from the germline V gene are SEHNR and FQNEAQ (reference sequence).

As for this clonotype: This may be a read error: a much more frequent sequence differs by one nucleotide. This chain links TRBV28 with TRBJ1-1; 8 nucleotides line up with TRBD1. Germline values: CDR1 MDHEN, CDR2 SYDVKM. CDR3 length equals 15 residues. CDR3 in DNA: TGTGACAGCAGTCAGACAGGGGCCCTGAACACTGAAGCTTTCTTT. Protein sequence: CDSSQTGALNTEAFF.